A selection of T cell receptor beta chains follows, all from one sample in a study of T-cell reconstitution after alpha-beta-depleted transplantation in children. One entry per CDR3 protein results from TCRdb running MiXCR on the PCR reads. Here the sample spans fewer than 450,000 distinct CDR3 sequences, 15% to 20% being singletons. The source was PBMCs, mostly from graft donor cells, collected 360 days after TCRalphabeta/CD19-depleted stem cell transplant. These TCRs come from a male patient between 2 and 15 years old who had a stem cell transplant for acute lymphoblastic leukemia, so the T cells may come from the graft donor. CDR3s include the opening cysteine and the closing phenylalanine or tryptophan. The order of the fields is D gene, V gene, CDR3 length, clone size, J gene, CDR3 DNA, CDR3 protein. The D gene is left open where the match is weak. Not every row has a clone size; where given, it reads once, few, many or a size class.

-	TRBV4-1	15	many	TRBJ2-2	TGCGCCAGCAGCCAAGAGGCGGGTTTCACCGGGGAGCTGTTTTTT	CASSQEAGFTGELFF
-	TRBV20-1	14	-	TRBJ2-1	TGCAGTGCTCTTCGTCCAGGCGCCTACAATGAGCAGTTCTTC	CSALRPGAYNEQFF
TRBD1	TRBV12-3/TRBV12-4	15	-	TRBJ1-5	TGTGCCAGCAGTGCCCTTTCCAGGGGGAACCAGCCCCAGCATTTT	CASSALSRGNQPQHF
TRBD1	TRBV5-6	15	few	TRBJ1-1	TGTGCCAGCAGCTTCCAGGGGGCTCTGGGAACTGAAGCTTTCTTT	CASSFQGALGTEAFF
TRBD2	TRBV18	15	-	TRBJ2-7	TGTGCCAGCTCAGCTGCTAGCGGGGGGCCTCGGGAGCAGTACTTC	CASSAASGGPREQYF
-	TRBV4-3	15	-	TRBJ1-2	TGCGCCAGCAGCCATGGGGCCGGCTACCGTGGGGGCTACACCTTC	CASSHGAGYRGGYTF
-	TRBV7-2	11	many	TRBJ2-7	TGTGCCAGCAGCTCGTTCTACGAGCAGTACTTC	CASSSFYEQYF
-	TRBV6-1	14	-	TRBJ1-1	TGTGCCAGCAGACTGGACAGTTTGAACACTGAAGCTTTCTTT	CASRLDSLNTEAFF
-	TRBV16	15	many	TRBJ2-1	TGTGCCAGCAGCCACTTCTGGCAGACCTACAATGAGCAGTTCTTC	CASSHFWQTYNEQFF
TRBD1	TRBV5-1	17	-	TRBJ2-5	TGCGCCAGCAGCTTGGTCGGCAGGGGGCCCCCGAAAGAGACCCAGTACTTC	CASSLVGRGPPKETQYF
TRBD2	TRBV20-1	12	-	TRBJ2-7	TGCAGTGCGGGCGGGGGGCCCTACGAGCAGTACTTC	CSAGGGPYEQYF
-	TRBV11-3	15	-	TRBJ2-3	TGTGCCAGCAGCTTAGTCGTCCCCGGCACAGATACGCAGTATTTT	CASSLVVPGTDTQYF
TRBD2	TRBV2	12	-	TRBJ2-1	TGTGCCAGCAGCGCGGGGGGGCTGGAGCAGTTCTTC	CASSAGGLEQFF
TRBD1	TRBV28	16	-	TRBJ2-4	TGTGCCAGCAGGGGGACAGGTTTTAGGGCCAAAAACATTCAGTACTTC	CASRGTGFRAKNIQYF
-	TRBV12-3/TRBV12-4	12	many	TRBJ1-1	TGTGCCAGCATGGACGGGGGGCCTGAAGCTTTCTTT	CASMDGGPEAFF
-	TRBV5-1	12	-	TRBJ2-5	TGCGCCAGCAGCCCCCCTGGGGAGACCCAGTACTTC	CASSPPGETQYF
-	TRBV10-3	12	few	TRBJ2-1	TGTGCCATCGGGACTTGGGGCAAAGAGCAGTTCTTC	CAIGTWGKEQFF
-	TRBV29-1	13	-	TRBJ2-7	TGCAGCGCTGGAGGGGGACTTTCCTACGAGCAGTACTTC	CSAGGGLSYEQYF
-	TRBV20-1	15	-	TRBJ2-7	TGCAGTGCTAGAAGGGGGGGACAGGAAGTCTACGAGCAGTACTTC	CSARRGGQEVYEQYF
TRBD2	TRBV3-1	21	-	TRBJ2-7	TGTGCCAGCAGCCTAATTCACGGGACTAGCGGGAGCCCCATCAGCTCCTACGAGCAGTACTTC	CASSLIHGTSGSPISSYEQYF
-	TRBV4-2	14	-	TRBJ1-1	TGTGCCAGCAGCCAACCCGACAGGAACACTGAAGCTTTCTTT	CASSQPDRNTEAFF
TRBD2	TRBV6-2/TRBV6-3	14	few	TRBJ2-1	TGTGCCAGCAGGAGCGGGAGGGCCTTCAATGAGCAGTTCTTC	CASRSGRAFNEQFF
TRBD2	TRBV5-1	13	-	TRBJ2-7	TGCGCCAGCAGCGTCTGGACTAGCTACGAGCAGTACTTC	CASSVWTSYEQYF
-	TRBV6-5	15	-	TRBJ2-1	TGTGCCAGCAGTTACTCAGTAGCGGTATTCAATGAGCAGTTCTTC	CASSYSVAVFNEQFF
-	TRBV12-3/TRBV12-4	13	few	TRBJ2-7	TGTGCCAGCAGTTTGGAACAGTTCTACGAGCAGTACTTC	CASSLEQFYEQYF
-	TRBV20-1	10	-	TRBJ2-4	TGCAGTGCTAGGGCGATCATTCAGTACTTC	CSARAIIQYF
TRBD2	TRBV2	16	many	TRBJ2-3	TGTGCCAGCGGATCCGTAGCGGGAGGTAGCACAGATACGCAGTATTTT	CASGSVAGGSTDTQYF
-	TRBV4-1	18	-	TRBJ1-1	TGCGCCAGCAGCCAAGATCGGGCCGGGGGGGTCCTGAACACTGAAGCTTTCTTT	CASSQDRAGGVLNTEAFF
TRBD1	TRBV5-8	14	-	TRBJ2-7	TGTGCCAGGAGCTTGGGACAGGGGAGGTACGAGCAGTACTTC	CARSLGQGRYEQYF
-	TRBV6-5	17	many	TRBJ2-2	TGTGCCAGCAGTTATGTTTTGGGCCGCCATCCCGCCGGGGAGCTGTTTTTT	CASSYVLGRHPAGELFF